This T cell receptor beta chain appears in the sequencing data of a study of response to subunit inactivated influenza vaccine. CDR1 and CDR2 (germline): KGHSH, LQKENI. Losses at the gene ends were 8 bases for V and 4 bases for J; bases not matched to a gene: 9. The length of the CDR3 is 15 residues. Comment on this clonotype: Its specificity is not known.

MiXCR, applied by TCRdb to the RT-PCR reads, yields one record per CDR3 protein. The data contain under 850,000 distinct CDR3 sequences, roughly 20% of them singletons. Study results and limitations: The authors offered the suggestion that each seasonal influenza vaccination recruits few new T cells.

The rearrangement joins TRBV18 to TRBJ2-7, with 12 bases that match TRBD2. Sample: PBMCs from blood, taken 4 to 6 days after vaccination. The source of this sequence is a man aged 45-65 years who received an inactivated influenza vaccine. This CDR3 reads CASSPTSGRAYEQYF. The CDR3 coding sequence is TGTGCCAGCAGTCCGACTAGCGGGAGAGCATACGAGCAGTACTTC.